A selection of T cell receptor beta chains follows, all from one sample in a study of CD8 T cells in ankylosing spondylitis. TCRdb itself ran the 5' RACE reads through MiXCR, one entry per CDR3 protein. Among 80,000 to 100,000 distinct CDR3 sequences listed, about 8.1% were seen once. Sequencing was performed on blood, either unsorted or a sorted T cell fraction (not recorded which). The receptors were gathered from a male donor with ankylosing spondylitis or in good health (not recorded which). CDR3s include the opening cysteine and the closing phenylalanine or tryptophan. The D gene is left open where the match is weak. Only part of the rows carry a size: once, few, many, or a class if the clone is expanded.

V gene	clone size	D gene	J gene	CDR3 DNA	CDR3 protein
TRBV12-3/TRBV12-4	NA	NA	TRBJ2-3	TGTGCCTTCTGTCAACCCGGAGTTTCTCCTGCTAGCACAGATACGCAGTATTTT	CAFCQPGVSPASTDTQYF
TRBV5-1	many	TRBD2	TRBJ2-7	TGCGCCAGCAGCCCCCTCTTCCAGCGGGGAACACTTTACGAGCAGTACTTC	CASSPLFQRGTLYEQYF
TRBV6-1	many	NA	TRBJ2-7	TGTGCCAGCATGAGGTCGGGCCGGGACGAGCAGTACTTC	CASMRSGRDEQYF
TRBV6-1	NA	TRBD1	TRBJ1-1	TGTGCCAGCATTGAGGGGGCGTATTTTTCCCTGAACACTGAAGCTTTCTTT	CASIEGAYFSLNTEAFF
TRBV27	many	NA	TRBJ2-2	TGTGCCAGCAGTTTACGGGGGGCAGGCGGGGAGCTGTTTTTT	CASSLRGAGGELFF
TRBV12-3/TRBV12-4	many	NA	TRBJ2-6	TGTGCCAGCAGTCTCCAGGGTACCGGGGCCAACGTCCTGACTTTC	CASSLQGTGANVLTF
TRBV9	many	NA	TRBJ2-5	TGTGCCAGCAGCGTAGTAGGTTCAGAGACCCAGTACTTC	CASSVVGSETQYF
TRBV6-4	many	TRBD2	TRBJ2-1	TGTGCCAGCAGTGGGACTAGCGGGGGGGACTACAATGAGCAGTTCTTC	CASSGTSGGDYNEQFF
TRBV14	many	TRBD1	TRBJ1-2	TGTGCCAGCAGCCAAGGTGGGACAGGAAGCTATGGCTACACCTTC	CASSQGGTGSYGYTF
TRBV15	many	NA	TRBJ2-2	TGTGCCACCAGCAGAGATGTCGCGGGGAGGAACACCGGGGAGCTGTTTTTT	CATSRDVAGRNTGELFF
TRBV11-1	many	NA	TRBJ2-5	TGTGCCAGCAGCCCTGGGCCGGGGACCCAGTACTTC	CASSPGPGTQYF
TRBV7-9	few	NA	TRBJ2-5	TGTGCCAGCAGCTTAGACCGGGGGAGTCGAGAGACCCAGTACTTC	CASSLDRGSRETQYF
TRBV6-6	NA	NA	TRBJ2-3	TGTGCCAGCAGTTATTCCACAGCTACGCAGTATTTT	CASSYSTATQYF
TRBV12-3/TRBV12-4	many	NA	TRBJ1-5	TGTGCCAGCAGTTTAGGGGGAAATAGCAATCAGCCCCAGCATTTT	CASSLGGNSNQPQHF
TRBV7-9	many	NA	TRBJ1-2	TGTGCCAGCAGCTTGCCAGGGCTAAACTATGGCTACACCTTC	CASSLPGLNYGYTF
TRBV7-2	many	NA	TRBJ2-1	TGTGCCAGCAGCTTAAGACGCGGAGGTGAGCAGTTCTTC	CASSLRRGGEQFF
TRBV21-1	NA	NA	TRBJ2-7	TGTGCCAGCAGCCAAGGGGGTTACAGCTTCAACTTCTACGAGCAGTACTTC	CASSQGGYSFNFYEQYF
TRBV19	NA	TRBD2	TRBJ2-2	TGTGCCAGTAGTATAGAAATCCCTAGCGGGGGCCCTACCGGGGAGCTGTTTTTT	CASSIEIPSGGPTGELFF
TRBV25-1	many	NA	TRBJ2-7	TGTGCCAGCAGTGAAATTTGGGGCCCACGGTCCTACGAGCAGTACTTC	CASSEIWGPRSYEQYF
TRBV4-1	many	NA	TRBJ1-2	TGCGCCAGCAGCCAAGTGGCCAGGGCGTATGGCTACACCTTC	CASSQVARAYGYTF
TRBV5-1	many	NA	TRBJ1-5	TGCGCCAGCAGCTGGGGGGTGGGGGGGGCGGATCAGCCCCAGCATTTT	CASSWGVGGADQPQHF
TRBV29-1	many	NA	TRBJ2-1	TGCAGCGTTGGGGGGGCGAGTGAGCAGTTCTTC	CSVGGASEQFF
TRBV19	many	NA	TRBJ1-6	TGTGCCAGTAGTATAAGCGAATCACCCCTCCACTTT	CASSISESPLHF
TRBV5-1	many	TRBD1	TRBJ2-1	TGCGCCAGCCGGCGACAGGGGGGCCTCAATGGCAATGAGCAGTTCTTC	CASRRQGGLNGNEQFF
TRBV12-3/TRBV12-4	many	TRBD2	TRBJ2-7	TGTGCCACCAGCGGGGGCCTTCACTACGAGCAGTACTTC	CATSGGLHYEQYF
TRBV5-6	many	NA	TRBJ1-2	TGTGCCAGCAGCTGGGAGGAAATCCAGGATGGCTACACCTTC	CASSWEEIQDGYTF
TRBV5-6	many	TRBD1	TRBJ1-1	TGTGCCAGCAGAAAGAACAGGGGGAGTGCTTTCTTT	CASRKNRGSAFF
TRBV7-9	many	TRBD1	TRBJ1-1	TGTGCCAGCAGCTGGGGACAGGGGGACACTGAAGCTTTCTTT	CASSWGQGDTEAFF
TRBV20-1	NA	TRBD2	TRBJ2-5	TGCAGTGCTAGAGGAACTAGCGGTCCTCAAGAGACCCAGTACTTC	CSARGTSGPQETQYF
TRBV11-1	once	NA	TRBJ2-7	TGTGCCAGCAGCTTATTTGCGGGAAGCTCCTACGAGCAGTACTTC	CASSLFAGSSYEQYF
TRBV20-1	once	NA	TRBJ2-5	TGCAGTGCTGATCCCGGAGAGAGATTGGAGACCCAGTACTTC	CSADPGERLETQYF
TRBV28	many	NA	TRBJ2-1	TGTGCCAGCAGTAGCATTTCGCAGGGTCATGAGCAGTTCTTC	CASSSISQGHEQFF
TRBV29-1	many	TRBD1	TRBJ2-1	TGCAGCGTGGAGGACAGGGGAAGCTACAATGAGCAGTTCTTC	CSVEDRGSYNEQFF
TRBV2	NA	NA	TRBJ2-3	TGTGCCAGCAGTGAGGGGGACACCCAATACACAGATACGCAGTATTTT	CASSEGDTQYTDTQYF
TRBV5-1	many	TRBD2	TRBJ2-7	TGCGCCAGCAGCCCAATCGGCGGGGGAGGCCCCCACGAGCAGTACTTC	CASSPIGGGGPHEQYF